This paragraph covers one T cell receptor (beta chain) sequence. Its antigen is still unknown. The authors extracted RNA and reverse transcribed it into cDNA as the sequencing template. Profiled with immunoSEQ multiplex PCR; TCRdb holds only in-frame clones, not every one. The sample consists of 150,000 to 200,000 clones, approximately 62% of them appearing once. These data come from a study of CD8+ T cells in alopecia areata. Study context: Tofacitinib treatment spanned 6 to 18 months, with 6 months off drug afterward. Study results and limitations: TCRs were shared less clearly across patients than in mice, possibly for HLA-related reasons.

The germline gives CDR1 ENHRY, CDR2 SYGVKD. The V end lost 3 bases, the J end lost 2 bases, and 11 bases lay between the germline ends. This CDR3 region has 14 residues. Alopecia areata patients gave lesional scalp punch biopsies and peripheral blood samples. This chain links TRBV10-3 with TRBJ2-7, with a weak D call TRBD2 (5 bases). The material was CD4+ T cells sorted from blood, obtained at week 0. The sequence was obtained from a human donor with alopecia areata. The CDR3 reads CAISDPPGTYEQYF. The CDR3 DNA reads TGTGCCATCAGTGATCCCCCGGGAACCTACGAGCAGTACTTC.